Sequencing of this T cell receptor beta chain was carried out in a study of control samples from healthy donors and cancer patients. Details on this clone: Since the CDR3 does not end with the conserved phenylalanine or tryptophan, this likely comes from a read error.

Here immunoSEQ multiplex PCR was the method, and the copy in TCRdb shows in-frame clones only, minus some. Among 120,000 or so clones listed, approximately 92% were seen once. Germline values: CDR1 MNHEY, CDR2 SVGAGI. The germline V and J ends were trimmed by 2 bases and 6 bases, with 14 bases remaining between them. The CDR3 is 16 residues long. Sequencing was carried out using PBMCs. The chain couples TRBV6-5 to TRBJ1-6, with TRBD1 as a possible D gene (5 bases). The receptor's source is an elderly man with head and neck cancer. Written as DNA, the CDR3 is TGTGCCAGCAGTTACGGGGTGCAGGGCTCTAATTCACCCCTCCACCTT. Residues: CASSYGVQGSNSPLHL.